This entry lists 5 T cell receptor beta chains sequenced from one sample in a study of cytomegalovirus exposure and HLA in healthy donors. The PCR had 60 Vbeta and 13 Jbeta primers. TCRdb's table, derived via immunoSEQ multiplex PCR, lists solely in-frame clones and lacks some. The table lists 65,000 to 70,000 clones, approximately 77% of them singletons, with approximately 7% in the top ten. The sample consisted of PBMCs. These receptors were taken from a woman in her twenties or thirties in good health and CMV-seropositive.

The sample holds a few counts of this clone. This sequence joins TRBV6-6 and TRBJ1-2; D unclear. This CDR3 spans 13 amino acids. Germline CDR1 reads MNHNY; CDR2 reads SVGAGI (reference sequence). V was clipped by 6 bases and J by 4 bases, with 12 bases between them. CDR3 sequence (DNA): TGTGCCAGCAGGCCAGGAGGGAGCTATGGCTACACCTTC. As protein: CASRPGGSYGYTF.

The rearrangement links TRBV7-8 to TRBJ2-2, with 7 positions matching TRBD1. Germline V lookup: CDR1 SGHVS, CDR2 FQNEAQ. J lost 2 bases, V lost 2 bases, and 2 bases had no gene match. The CDR3 is 15 amino acids. The CDR3 nucleotides read TGTGCCAGCAGCTTAAGGGACAGAAACACCGGGGAGCTGTTTTTT. This translates into CASSLRDRNTGELFF.

The genes are TRBV11-1 and TRBJ2-5; the D is unclear. The CDR3 contains 14 residues. The germline V and J ends were trimmed by 1 base and 4 bases, with 10 bases remaining between them. Looked up from germline, CDR1 is SGHAT and CDR2 is FQDESV (reference sequence). CDR3 bases: TGTGCCAGCAGCTTAGGAGTTCCCCCAGAGACCCAGTACTTC. As protein: CASSLGVPPETQYF.

This sequence joins TRBV29-1 and TRBJ1-4; 7 bases fit TRBD1. The CDR3 runs to 14 residues. Germline V gene lookup returns CDR1 SQVTM and CDR2 ANQGSEA. Losses at the gene ends were 5 bases for V and 4 bases for J; bases not matched to a gene: 7. The CDR3 DNA sequence: TGCAGCGTTTCCCCGGGACAGTTTAATGAAAAACTGTTTTTT. As protein: CSVSPGQFNEKLFF.

DNA for the CDR3: TGCACCAGCAGCCAAGACGCTGACAGTTTAGAGACCCAGTACTTC. It encodes CTSSQDADSLETQYF. The chain is built from TRBV1 and TRBJ2-5; the table's D gene call, TRBD1, was not cross checked with the DNA. TRBV1 corresponds to a pseudogene. The CDR3 runs 15 residues.